A few counts support the clone carrying this TCR beta chain. Antigen specificity is unknown. The data were obtained in a study of T cell repertoires in cytomegalovirus infection. For the study at large: Public signatures in TCR beta pointed to CMV infection and matching HLA type. Points from the study as a whole: HLA-C-restricted CMV-specific TCR beta clonotypes were dominant in the ex vivo response.

Germline trimming cut 2 bases from V and 4 bases from J; bases unmatched to any gene: 12. The length of the CDR3 is 17 residues. The germline gives CDR1 SGHTA, CDR2 FQGNSA. TCRdb re-called the reads through MiXCR, storing one row per CDR3 protein. The table shows nearly 700,000 distinct CDR3 sequences, with roughly 30% occurring only once. The gene calls are TRBV7-2 and TRBJ2-5, with TRBD2 matching over 8 bases. The starting material was cultured PBMCs, obtained from culture after CMV antigen stimulation. The origin of this receptor is a human donor in good health (CMV status not recorded). Some clones in this sample may be carry-over from other donors' samples. This CDR3 reads CASSLFTGSAGGETQYF. CDR3 sequence (DNA): TGTGCCAGCAGCTTATTCACAGGGAGCGCGGGGGGAGAGACCCAGTACTTC.